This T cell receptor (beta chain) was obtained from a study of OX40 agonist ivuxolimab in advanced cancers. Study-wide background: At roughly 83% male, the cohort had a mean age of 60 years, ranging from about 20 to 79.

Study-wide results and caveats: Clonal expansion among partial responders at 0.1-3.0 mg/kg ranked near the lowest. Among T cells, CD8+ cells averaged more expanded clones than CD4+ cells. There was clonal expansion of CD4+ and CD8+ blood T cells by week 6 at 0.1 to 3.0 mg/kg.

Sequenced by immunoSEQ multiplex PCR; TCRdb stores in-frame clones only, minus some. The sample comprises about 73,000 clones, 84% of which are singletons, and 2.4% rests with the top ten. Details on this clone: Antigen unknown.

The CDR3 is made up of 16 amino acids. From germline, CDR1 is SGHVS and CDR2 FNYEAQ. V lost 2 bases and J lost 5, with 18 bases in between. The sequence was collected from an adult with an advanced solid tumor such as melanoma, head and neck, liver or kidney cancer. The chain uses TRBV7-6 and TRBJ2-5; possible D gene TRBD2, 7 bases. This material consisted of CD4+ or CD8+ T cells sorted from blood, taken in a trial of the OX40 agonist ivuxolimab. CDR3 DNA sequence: TGTGCCAGCAGCTTACCCGATCGGGGGGCGAGGGAGACCCAGTACTTC. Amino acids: CASSLPDRGARETQYF.